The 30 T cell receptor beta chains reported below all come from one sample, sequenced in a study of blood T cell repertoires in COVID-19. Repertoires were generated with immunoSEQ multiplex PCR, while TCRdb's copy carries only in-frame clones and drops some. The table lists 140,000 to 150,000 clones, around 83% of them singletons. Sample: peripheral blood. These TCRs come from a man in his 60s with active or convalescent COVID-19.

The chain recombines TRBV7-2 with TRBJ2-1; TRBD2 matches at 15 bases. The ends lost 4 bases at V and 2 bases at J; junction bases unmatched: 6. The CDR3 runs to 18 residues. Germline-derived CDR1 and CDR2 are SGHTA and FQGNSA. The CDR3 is CASSSWTSGRGTYNEQFF. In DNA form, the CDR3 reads TGTGCCAGCAGCTCCTGGACTAGCGGGAGGGGAACCTACAATGAGCAGTTCTTC.

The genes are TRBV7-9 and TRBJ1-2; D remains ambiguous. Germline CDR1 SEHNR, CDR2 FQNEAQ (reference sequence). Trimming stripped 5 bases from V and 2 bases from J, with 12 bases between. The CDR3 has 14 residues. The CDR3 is CASSATGVNYGYTF. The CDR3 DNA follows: TGTGCCAGCAGCGCAACCGGGGTAAACTATGGCTACACCTTC. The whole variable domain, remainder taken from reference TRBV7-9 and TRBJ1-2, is DTGVSQNPRHKITKRGQNVTFRCDPISEHNRLYWYRQTLGQGPEFLTYFQNEAQLEKSRLLSDRFSAERPKGSFSTLEIQRTEQGDSAMYLCASSATGVNYGYTFGSGTRLTVV.

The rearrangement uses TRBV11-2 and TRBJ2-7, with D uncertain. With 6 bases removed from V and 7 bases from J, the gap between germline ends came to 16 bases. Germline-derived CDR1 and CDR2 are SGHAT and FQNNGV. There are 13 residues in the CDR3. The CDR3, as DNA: TGTGCCAGCAGTCCTTACCGAACGGGTGAGCAGTACGTC. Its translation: CASSPYRTGEQYV.

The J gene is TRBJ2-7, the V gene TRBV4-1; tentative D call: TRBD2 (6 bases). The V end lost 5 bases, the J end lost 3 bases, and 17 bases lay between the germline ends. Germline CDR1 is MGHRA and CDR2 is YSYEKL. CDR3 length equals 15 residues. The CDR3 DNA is TGCGCCAGCAGCTCCCCCCCGGGGGTGGGCTACGAGCAGTACTTC. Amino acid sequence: CASSSPPGVGYEQYF.

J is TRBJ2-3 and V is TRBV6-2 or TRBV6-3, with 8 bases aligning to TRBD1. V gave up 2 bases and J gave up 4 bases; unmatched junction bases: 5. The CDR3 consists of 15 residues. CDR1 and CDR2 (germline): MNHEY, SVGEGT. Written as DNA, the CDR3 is TGTGCCAGCAGTTACCTGGGACAGGACGCAGATACGCAGTATTTT. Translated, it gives CASSYLGQDADTQYF.

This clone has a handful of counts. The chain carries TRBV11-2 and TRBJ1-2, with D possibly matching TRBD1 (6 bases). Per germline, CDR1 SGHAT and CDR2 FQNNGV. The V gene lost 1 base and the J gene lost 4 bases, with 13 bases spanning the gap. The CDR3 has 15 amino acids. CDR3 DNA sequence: TGTGCCAGCAGCTTAGTGGCAGGGGCTAGCTATGGCTACACCTTC. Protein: CASSLVAGASYGYTF.

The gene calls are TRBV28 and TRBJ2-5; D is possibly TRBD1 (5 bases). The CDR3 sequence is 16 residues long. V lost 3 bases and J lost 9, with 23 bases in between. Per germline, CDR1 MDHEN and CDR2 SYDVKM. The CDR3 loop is CASSFGQGRTIGSQYF. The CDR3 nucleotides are TGTGCCAGCAGTTTCGGGCAGGGAAGGACAATAGGGTCCCAGTACTTC.

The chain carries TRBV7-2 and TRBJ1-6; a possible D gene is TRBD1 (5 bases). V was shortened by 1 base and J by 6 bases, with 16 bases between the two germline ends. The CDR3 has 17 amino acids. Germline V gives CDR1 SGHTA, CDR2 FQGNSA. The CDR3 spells CASSLVSGRGGNSPLHF. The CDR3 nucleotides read TGTGCCAGCAGCTTAGTGTCCGGTAGGGGAGGTAATTCACCCCTCCACTTT.

DNA of the CDR3: TGTGCCAGTAGTATCCGGACAGGGAAAATTAGCAATCAGCCCCAGCATTTT. Amino acids: CASSIRTGKISNQPQHF. The chain joins TRBV19 to TRBJ1-5; TRBD1 matches 8 bases. CDR3 size: 17 residues. J lost 0 bases, V lost 3 bases, and 7 bases had no gene match. Looked up from germline, CDR1 is LNHDA and CDR2 is SQIVND (reference sequence).

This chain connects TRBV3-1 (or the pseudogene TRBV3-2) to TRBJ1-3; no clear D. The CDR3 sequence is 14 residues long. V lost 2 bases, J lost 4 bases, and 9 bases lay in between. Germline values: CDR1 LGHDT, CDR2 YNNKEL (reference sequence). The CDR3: CASSQTSGGNTIYF. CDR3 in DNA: TGTGCCAGCAGCCAAACCTCGGGGGGAAACACCATATATTTT.

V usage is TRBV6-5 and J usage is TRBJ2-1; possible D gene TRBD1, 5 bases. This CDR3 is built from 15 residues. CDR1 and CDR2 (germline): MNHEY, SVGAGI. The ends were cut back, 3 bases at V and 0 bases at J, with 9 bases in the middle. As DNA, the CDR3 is TGTGCCAGCAGTTATGACAGATTCTCCTACAATGAGCAGTTCTTC. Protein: CASSYDRFSYNEQFF.

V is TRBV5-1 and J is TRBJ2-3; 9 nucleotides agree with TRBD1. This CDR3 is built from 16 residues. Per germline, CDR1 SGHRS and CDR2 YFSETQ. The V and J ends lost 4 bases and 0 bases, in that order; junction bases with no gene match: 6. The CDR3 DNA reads TGCGCCAGCAGCGGACCGGGACAGGGAAGCACAGATACGCAGTATTTT. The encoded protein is CASSGPGQGSTDTQYF.

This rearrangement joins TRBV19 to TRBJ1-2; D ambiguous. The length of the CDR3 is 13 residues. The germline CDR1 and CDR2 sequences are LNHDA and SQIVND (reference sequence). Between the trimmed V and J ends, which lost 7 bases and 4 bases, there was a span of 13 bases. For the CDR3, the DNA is TGTGCCAGTACCCCTACCGCAACCTATGGCTACACCTTC. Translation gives CASTPTATYGYTF.

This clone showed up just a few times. The CDR3 protein is CASSHRLYQETQYF. In DNA form, the CDR3 reads TGTGCCAGCAGCCATAGACTCTACCAAGAGACCCAGTACTTC. The genes are TRBV7-6 and TRBJ2-5; D not resolved. The length of the CDR3 is 14 residues. Germline V gene data show CDR1 as SGHVS and CDR2 as FNYEAQ. Trimming took 5 bases from V and 0 from J, leaving 10 bases between them.

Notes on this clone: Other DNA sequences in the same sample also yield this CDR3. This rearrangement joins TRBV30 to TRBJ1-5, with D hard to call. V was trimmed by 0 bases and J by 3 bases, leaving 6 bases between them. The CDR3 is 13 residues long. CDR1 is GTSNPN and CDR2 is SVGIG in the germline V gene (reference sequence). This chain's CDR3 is CAWSVRDNQPQHF. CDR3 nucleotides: TGTGCCTGGAGTGTTCGAGACAATCAGCCCCAGCATTTT.

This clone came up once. The CDR3 protein is CASRTPDRVNSPLHF. CDR3 nucleotides: TGTGCCAGCAGGACTCCGGACAGGGTGAATTCACCCCTCCACTTT. This chain uses TRBV9 with TRBJ1-6, with 8 bases that match TRBD1. J gave up 7 bases and V 5 bases, and 8 bases lay outside the gene matches. Germline assignment: CDR1 SGDLS and CDR2 YYNGEE. CDR3 length: 15 amino acids.

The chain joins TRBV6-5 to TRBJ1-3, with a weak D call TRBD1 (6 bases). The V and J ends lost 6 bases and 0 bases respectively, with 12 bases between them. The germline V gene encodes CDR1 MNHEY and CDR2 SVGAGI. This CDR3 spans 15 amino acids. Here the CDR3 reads CASRPDSFSGNTIYF. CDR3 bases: TGTGCCAGCAGACCGGACAGTTTCTCTGGAAACACCATATATTTT.

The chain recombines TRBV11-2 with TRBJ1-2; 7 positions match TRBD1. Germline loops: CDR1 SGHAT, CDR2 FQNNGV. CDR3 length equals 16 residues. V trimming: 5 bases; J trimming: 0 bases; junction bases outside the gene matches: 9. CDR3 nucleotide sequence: TGTGCCAGCAGCGCCTTCGGGACAGACGCTAACTATGGCTACACCTTC. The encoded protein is CASSAFGTDANYGYTF.

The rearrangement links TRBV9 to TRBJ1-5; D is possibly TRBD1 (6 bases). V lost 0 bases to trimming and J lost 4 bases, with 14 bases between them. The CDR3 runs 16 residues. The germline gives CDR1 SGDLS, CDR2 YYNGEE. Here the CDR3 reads CASSVGGGSSNQPQHF. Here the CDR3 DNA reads TGTGCCAGCAGCGTAGGAGGGGGATCTTCGAATCAGCCCCAGCATTTT.

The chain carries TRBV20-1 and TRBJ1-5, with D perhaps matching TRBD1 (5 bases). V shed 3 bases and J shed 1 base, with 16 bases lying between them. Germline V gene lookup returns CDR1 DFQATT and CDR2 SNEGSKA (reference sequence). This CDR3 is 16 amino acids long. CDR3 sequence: CSASSAQGLSNQPQHF. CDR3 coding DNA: TGCAGTGCTAGTTCTGCCCAGGGTCTAAGCAATCAGCCCCAGCATTTT.

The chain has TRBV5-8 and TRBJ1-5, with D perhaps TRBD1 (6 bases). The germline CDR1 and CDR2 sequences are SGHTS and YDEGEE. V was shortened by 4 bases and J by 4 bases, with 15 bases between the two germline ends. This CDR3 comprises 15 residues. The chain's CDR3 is CASSQTGTGNQPQHF. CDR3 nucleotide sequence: TGTGCCAGCAGCCAAACAGGGACGGGGAATCAGCCCCAGCATTTT.

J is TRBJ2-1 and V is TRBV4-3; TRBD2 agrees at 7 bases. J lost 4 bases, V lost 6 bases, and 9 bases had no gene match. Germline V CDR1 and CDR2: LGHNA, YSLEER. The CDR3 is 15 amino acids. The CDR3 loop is CASSPPGGTYNEQFF. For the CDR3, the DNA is TGCGCCAGCAGTCCTCCCGGGGGGACTTACAATGAGCAGTTCTTC.

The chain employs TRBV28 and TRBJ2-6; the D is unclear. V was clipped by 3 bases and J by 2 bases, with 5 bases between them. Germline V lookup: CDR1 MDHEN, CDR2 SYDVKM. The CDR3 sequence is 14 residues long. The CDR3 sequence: CASSFVAGANVLTF. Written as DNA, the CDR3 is TGTGCCAGCAGTTTCGTTGCTGGGGCCAACGTCCTGACTTTC. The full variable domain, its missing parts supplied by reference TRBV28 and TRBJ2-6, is DVKVTQSSRYLVKRTGEKVFLECVQDMDHENMFWYRQDPGLGLRLIYFSYDVKMKEKGDIPEGYSVSREKKERFSLILESASTNQTSMYLCASSFVAGANVLTFGAGSRLTVL.

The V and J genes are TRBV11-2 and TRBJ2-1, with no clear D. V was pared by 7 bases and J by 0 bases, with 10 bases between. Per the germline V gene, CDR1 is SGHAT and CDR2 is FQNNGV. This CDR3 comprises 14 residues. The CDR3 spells CASTLSSSYNEQFF. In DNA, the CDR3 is TGTGCCAGCACCCTTAGCAGCTCCTACAATGAGCAGTTCTTC.

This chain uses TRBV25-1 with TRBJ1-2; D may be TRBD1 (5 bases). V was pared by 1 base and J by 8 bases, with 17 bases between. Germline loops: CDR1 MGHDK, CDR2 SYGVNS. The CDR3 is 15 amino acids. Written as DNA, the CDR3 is TGTGCCAGCAGTGAATCCCTCTTCCAGGGTGCAGGCTACACCTTC. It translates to CASSESLFQGAGYTF.

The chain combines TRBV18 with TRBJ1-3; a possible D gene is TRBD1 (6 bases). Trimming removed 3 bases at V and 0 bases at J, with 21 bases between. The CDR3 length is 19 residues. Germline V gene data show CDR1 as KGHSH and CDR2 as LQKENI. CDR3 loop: CASSPRASTGSSSGNTIYF. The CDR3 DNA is TGTGCCAGCTCACCCCGAGCATCGACAGGATCCTCCTCTGGAAACACCATATATTTT.

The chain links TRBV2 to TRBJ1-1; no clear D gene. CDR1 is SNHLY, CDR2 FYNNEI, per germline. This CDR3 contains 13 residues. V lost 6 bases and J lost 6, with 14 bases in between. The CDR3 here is CASREGYLSEAFF. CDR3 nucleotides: TGTGCCAGCAGAGAGGGCTACCTGTCTGAAGCTTTCTTT.

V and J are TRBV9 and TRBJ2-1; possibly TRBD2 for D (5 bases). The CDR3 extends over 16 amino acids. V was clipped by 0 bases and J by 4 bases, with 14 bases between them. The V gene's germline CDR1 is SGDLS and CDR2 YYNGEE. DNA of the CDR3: TGTGCCAGCAGCGTAGGTCCGGGGATGGTTTACAATGAGCAGTTCTTC. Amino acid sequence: CASSVGPGMVYNEQFF. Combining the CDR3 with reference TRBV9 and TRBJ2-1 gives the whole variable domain DSGVTQTPKHLITATGQRVTLRCSPRSGDLSVYWYQQSLDQGLQFLIQYYNGEERAKGNILERFSAQQFPDLHSELNLSSLELGDSALYFCASSVGPGMVYNEQFFGPGTRLTVL.

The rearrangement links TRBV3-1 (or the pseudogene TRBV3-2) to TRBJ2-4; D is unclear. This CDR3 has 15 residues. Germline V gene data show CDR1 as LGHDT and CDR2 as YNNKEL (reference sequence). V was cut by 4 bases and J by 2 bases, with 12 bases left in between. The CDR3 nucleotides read TGTGCCAGCAGCCCAACTCAACTGACCAAAAACATTCAGTACTTC. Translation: CASSPTQLTKNIQYF.

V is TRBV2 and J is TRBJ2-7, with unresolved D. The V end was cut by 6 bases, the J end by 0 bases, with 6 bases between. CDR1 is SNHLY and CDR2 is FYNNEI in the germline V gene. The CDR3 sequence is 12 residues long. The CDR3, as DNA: TGTGCCAGCAGATCGGGCTCCTACGAGCAGTACTTC. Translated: CASRSGSYEQYF.